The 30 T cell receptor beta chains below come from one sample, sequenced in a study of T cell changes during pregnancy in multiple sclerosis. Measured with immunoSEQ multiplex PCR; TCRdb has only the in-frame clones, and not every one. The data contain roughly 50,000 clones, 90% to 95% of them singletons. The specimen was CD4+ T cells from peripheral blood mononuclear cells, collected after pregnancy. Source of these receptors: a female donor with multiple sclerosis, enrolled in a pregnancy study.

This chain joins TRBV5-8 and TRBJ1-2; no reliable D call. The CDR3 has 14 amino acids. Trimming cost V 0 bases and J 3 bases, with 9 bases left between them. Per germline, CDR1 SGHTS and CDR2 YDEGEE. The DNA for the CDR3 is TGTGCCAGCAGCTTGGTAGTTTCGGACTATGGCTACACCTTC. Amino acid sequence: CASSLVVSDYGYTF.

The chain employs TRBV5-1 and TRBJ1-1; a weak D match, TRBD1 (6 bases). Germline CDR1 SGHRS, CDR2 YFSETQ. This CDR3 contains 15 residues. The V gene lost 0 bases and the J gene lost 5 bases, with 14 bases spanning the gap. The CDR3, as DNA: TGCGCCAGCAGCTTGGTTGTAGGGGGAAGGACTGAAGCTTTCTTT. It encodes CASSLVVGGRTEAFF.

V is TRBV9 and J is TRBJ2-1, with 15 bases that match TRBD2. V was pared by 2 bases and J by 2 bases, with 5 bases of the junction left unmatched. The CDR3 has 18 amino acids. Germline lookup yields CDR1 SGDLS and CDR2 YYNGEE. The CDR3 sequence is CASSVGLAGGGTYNEQFF. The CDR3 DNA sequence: TGTGCCAGCAGCGTTGGACTAGCGGGAGGGGGAACCTACAATGAGCAGTTCTTC.

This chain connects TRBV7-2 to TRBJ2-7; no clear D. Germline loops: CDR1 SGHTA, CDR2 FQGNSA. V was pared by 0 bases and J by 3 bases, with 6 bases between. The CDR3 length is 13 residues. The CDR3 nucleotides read TGTGCCAGCAGCTTAGCGCAGATCTACGAGCAGTACTTC. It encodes CASSLAQIYEQYF.

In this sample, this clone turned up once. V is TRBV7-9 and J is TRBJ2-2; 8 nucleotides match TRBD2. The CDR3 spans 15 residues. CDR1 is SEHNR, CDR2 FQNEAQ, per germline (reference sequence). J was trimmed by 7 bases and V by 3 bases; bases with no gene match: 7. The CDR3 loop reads CASSFGSGMNGELFF. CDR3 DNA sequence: TGTGCCAGCAGCTTCGGTAGCGGGATGAACGGGGAGCTGTTTTTT.

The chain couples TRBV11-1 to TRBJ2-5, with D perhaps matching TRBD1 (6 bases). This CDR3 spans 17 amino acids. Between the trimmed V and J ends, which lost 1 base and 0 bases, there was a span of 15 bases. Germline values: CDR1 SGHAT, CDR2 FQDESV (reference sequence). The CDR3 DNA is TGTGCCAGCAGCTTAGGGGCTACAGGGTCGTACCAAGAGACCCAGTACTTC. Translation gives CASSLGATGSYQETQYF.

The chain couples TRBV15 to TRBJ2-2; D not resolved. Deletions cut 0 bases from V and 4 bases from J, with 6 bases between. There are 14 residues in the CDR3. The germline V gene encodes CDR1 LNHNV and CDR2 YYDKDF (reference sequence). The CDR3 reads CATSRDYSTGELFF. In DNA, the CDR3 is TGTGCCACCAGCAGAGACTACAGCACCGGGGAGCTGTTTTTT.

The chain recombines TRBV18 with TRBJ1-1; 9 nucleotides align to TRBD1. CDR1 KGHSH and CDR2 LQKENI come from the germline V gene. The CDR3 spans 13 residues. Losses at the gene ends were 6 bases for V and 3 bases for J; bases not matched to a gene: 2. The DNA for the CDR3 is TGTGCCAGCTCGAGACAGGGGGACACTGAAGCTTTCTTT. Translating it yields CASSRQGDTEAFF. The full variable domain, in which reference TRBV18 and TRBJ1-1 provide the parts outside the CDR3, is NAGVMQNPRHLVRRRGQEARLRCSPMKGHSHVYWYRQLPEEGLKFMVYLQKENIIDESGMPKERFSAEFPKEGPSILRIQQVVRGDSAAYFCASSRQGDTEAFFGQGTRLTVV.

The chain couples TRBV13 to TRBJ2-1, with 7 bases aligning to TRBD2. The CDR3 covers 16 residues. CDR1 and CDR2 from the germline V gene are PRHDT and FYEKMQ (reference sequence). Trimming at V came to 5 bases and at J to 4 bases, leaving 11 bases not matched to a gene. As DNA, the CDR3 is TGTGCCAGCAGCCTCCCCTCCGGCGGGAGTTACAATGAGCAGTTCTTC. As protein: CASSLPSGGSYNEQFF.

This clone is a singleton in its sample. The CDR3 is CASTVAGGVYEQYF. The CDR3 nucleotides read TGCGCCAGCACGGTGGCAGGGGGCGTATACGAGCAGTACTTC. The V call is TRBV5-1, the J call TRBJ2-7, with 8 bases fitting TRBD1. Trimming cost V 6 bases and J 4 bases; bases outside gene matches: 9. The CDR3 length is 14 residues. In germline, CDR1 is SGHRS, CDR2 YFSETQ.

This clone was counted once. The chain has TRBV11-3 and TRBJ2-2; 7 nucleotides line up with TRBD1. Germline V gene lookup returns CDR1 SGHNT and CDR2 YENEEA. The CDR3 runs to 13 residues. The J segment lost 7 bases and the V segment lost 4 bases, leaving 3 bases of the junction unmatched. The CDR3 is CASSSRGIGELFF. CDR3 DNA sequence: TGTGCCAGCAGCTCCAGGGGGATCGGGGAGCTGTTTTTT.

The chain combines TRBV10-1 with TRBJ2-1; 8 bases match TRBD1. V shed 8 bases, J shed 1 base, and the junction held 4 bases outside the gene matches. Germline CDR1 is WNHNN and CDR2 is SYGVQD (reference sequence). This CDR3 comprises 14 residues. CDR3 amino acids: CASQRQGSYNEQFF. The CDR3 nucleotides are TGCGCCAGCCAGCGACAGGGGTCCTACAATGAGCAGTTCTTC.

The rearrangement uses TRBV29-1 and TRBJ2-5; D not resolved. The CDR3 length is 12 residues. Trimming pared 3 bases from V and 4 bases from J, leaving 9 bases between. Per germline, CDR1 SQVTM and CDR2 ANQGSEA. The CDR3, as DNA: TGCAGCGTTGACCCGTCGGGAGAGACCCAGTACTTC. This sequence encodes CSVDPSGETQYF.

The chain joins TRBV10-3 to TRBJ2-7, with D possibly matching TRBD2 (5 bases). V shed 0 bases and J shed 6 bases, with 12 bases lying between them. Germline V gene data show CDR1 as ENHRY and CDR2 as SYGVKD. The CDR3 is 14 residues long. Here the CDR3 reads CAISESTTAREQYF. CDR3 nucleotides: TGTGCCATCAGTGAGTCGACTACGGCGCGCGAGCAGTACTTC.

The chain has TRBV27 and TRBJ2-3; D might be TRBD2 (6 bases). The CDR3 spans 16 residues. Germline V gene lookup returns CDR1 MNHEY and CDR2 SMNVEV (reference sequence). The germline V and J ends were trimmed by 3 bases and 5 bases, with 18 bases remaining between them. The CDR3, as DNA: TGTGCCAGCAGTTTTCCTCCCGGGAGAGGGGTAGATACGCAGTATTTT. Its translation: CASSFPPGRGVDTQYF.

The CDR3 DNA sequence: TGTGCCAGTAGCAATATTGGGTGGAGAGAAGGGGGCTGGGTCACCGGGGAGCTGTTTTTT. Amino acid sequence: CASSNIGWREGGWVTGELFF. The chain combines TRBV19 with TRBJ2-2; 7 bases match TRBD1. This CDR3 comprises 20 residues. Losses at the gene ends were 6 bases for V and 4 bases for J; bases not matched to a gene: 23. Germline V gene lookup returns CDR1 LNHDA and CDR2 SQIVND (reference sequence).

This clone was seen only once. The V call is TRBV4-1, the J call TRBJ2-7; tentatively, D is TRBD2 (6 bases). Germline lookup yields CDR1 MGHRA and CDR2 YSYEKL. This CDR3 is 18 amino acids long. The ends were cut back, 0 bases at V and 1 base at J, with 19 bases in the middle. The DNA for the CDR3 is TGCGCCAGCAGCCAAGATCTCGGGGGTTTGGGGGGATCCTACGAGCAGTACTTC. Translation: CASSQDLGGLGGSYEQYF.

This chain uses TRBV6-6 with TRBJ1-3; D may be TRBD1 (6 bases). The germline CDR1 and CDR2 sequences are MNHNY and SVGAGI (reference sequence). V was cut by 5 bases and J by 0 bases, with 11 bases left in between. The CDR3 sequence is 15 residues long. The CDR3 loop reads CASSRDTSSGNTIYF. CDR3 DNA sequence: TGTGCCAGCAGTCGGGACACTAGCTCTGGAAACACCATATATTTT.

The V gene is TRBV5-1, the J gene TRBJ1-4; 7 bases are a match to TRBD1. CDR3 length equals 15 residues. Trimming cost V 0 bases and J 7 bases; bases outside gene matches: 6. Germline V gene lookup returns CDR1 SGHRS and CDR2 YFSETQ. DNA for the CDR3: TGCGCCAGCAGCTTGGGACAGGGTTTAAGTGAAAAACTGTTTTTT. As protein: CASSLGQGLSEKLFF.

In DNA form, the CDR3 reads TGCGCCAGCAGCTTTAGACTAGCGGTTTCTTACAATGAGCAGTTCTTC. Protein: CASSFRLAVSYNEQFF. This chain joins TRBV5-1 and TRBJ2-1; 9 nucleotides align to TRBD2. Per germline, CDR1 SGHRS and CDR2 YFSETQ. The CDR3 has 16 amino acids. The J segment lost 4 bases and the V segment lost 2 bases, leaving 7 bases of the junction unmatched.

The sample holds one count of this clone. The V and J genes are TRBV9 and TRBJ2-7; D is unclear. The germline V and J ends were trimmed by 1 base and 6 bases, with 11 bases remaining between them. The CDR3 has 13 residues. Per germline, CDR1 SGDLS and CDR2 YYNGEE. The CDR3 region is CASSVSGVSEQYF. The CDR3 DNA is TGTGCCAGCAGCGTATCCGGTGTATCCGAGCAGTACTTC.

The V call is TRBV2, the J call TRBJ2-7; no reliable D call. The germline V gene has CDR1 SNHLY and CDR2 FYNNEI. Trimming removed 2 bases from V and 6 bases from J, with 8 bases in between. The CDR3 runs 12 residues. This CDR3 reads CASSERGPEQYF. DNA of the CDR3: TGTGCCAGCAGTGAACGCGGTCCCGAGCAGTACTTC.

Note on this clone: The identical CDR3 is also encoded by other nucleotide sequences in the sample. The CDR3 coding sequence is TGTGCCAGCTCACCACGGACAGGACCGAACACTGAAGCTTTCTTT. Its translation: CASSPRTGPNTEAFF. The rearrangement uses TRBV18 and TRBJ1-1, with 7 bases identical to TRBD1. The CDR3 is 15 residues long. CDR1 and CDR2 (germline): KGHSH, LQKENI. V was clipped by 1 base and J by 1 base; unmatched bases: 3.

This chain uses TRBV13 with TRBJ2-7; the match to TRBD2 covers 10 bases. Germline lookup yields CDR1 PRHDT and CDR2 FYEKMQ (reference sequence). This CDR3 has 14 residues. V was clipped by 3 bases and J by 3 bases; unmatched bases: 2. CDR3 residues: CASSFSGRSYEQYF. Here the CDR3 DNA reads TGTGCCAGCAGCTTTAGCGGGAGGAGCTACGAGCAGTACTTC.

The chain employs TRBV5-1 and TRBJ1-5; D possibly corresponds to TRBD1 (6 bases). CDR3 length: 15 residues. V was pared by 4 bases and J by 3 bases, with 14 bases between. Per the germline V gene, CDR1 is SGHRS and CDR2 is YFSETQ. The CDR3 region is CASSLTPGANQPQHF. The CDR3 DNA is TGCGCCAGCAGCCTTACTCCAGGGGCCAATCAGCCCCAGCATTTT.

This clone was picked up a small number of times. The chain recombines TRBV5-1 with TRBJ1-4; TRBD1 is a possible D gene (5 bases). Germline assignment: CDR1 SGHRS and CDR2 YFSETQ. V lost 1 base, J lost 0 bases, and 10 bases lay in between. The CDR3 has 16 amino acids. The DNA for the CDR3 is TGCGCCAGCAGCTTGTGGGGACTAACAACTAATGAAAAACTGTTTTTT. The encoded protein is CASSLWGLTTNEKLFF. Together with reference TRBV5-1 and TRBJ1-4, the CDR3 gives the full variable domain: KAGVTQTPRYLIKTRGQQVTLSCSPISGHRSVSWYQQTPGQGLQFLFEYFSETQRNKGNFPGRFSGRQFSNSRSEMNVSTLELGDSALYLCASSLWGLTTNEKLFFGSGTQLSVL.

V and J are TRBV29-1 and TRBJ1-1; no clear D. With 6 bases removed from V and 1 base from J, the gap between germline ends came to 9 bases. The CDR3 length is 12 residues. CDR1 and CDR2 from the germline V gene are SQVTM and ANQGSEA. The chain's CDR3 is CSVSSGNTEAFF. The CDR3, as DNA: TGCAGCGTATCCTCGGGGAACACTGAAGCTTTCTTT.

Here the CDR3 DNA reads TGTGCCAGCAGCCTACTCGGGGAGACCCAGTACTTC. As protein: CASSLLGETQYF. The J gene is TRBJ2-5, the V gene TRBV7-6; D is undetermined. Germline CDR1 and CDR2: SGHVS and FNYEAQ. Between the trimmed V and J ends, which lost 5 bases and 5 bases, there was a span of 9 bases. This CDR3 region has 12 residues.

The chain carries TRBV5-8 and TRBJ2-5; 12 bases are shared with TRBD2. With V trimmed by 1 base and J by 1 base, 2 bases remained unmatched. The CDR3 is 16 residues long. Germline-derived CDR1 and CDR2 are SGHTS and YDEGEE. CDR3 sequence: CASSLRTSGIQETQYF. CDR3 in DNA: TGTGCCAGCAGCTTGAGGACTAGCGGGATCCAAGAGACCCAGTACTTC.

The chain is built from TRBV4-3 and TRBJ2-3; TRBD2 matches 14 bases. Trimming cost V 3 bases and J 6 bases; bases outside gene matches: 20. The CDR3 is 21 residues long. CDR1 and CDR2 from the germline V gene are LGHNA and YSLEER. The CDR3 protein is CASSQGAGTVTSGRASDTQYF. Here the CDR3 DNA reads TGCGCCAGCAGCCAGGGCGCGGGGACGGTGACTAGCGGGAGGGCGAGCGATACGCAGTATTTT.